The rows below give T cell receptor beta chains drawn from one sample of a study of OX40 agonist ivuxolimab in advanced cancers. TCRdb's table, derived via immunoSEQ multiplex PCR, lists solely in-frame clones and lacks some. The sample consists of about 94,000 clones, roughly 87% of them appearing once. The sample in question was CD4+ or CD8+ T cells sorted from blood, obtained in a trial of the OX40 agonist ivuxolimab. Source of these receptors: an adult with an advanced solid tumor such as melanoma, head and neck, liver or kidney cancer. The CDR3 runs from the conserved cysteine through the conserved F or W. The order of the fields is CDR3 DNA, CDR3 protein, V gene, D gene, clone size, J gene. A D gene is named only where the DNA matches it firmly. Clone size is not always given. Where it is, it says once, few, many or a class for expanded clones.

CDR3 DNA: TGCGCCAGCAGCCCATTACGGTTCATGAACACTGAAGCTTTCTTT
CDR3 protein: CASSPLRFMNTEAFF
V gene: TRBV4-3
D gene: -
clone size: -
J gene: TRBJ1-1

CDR3 DNA: TGTGCCAGTAGTGATGGACAGCAAACTAATGAAAAACTGTTTTTT
CDR3 protein: CASSDGQQTNEKLFF
V gene: TRBV19
D gene: -
clone size: once
J gene: TRBJ1-4

CDR3 DNA: TGTGCCACCAGCAGAGAATTTGGTACGGGGGAGAACGAGCAGTACTTC
CDR3 protein: CATSREFGTGENEQYF
V gene: TRBV15
D gene: -
clone size: -
J gene: TRBJ2-7

CDR3 DNA: TGCGCCAGCAGCCAAGGAACTAGCTCCCTGGGTCGGGGCTACAATGAGCAGTTCTTC
CDR3 protein: CASSQGTSSLGRGYNEQFF
V gene: TRBV4-3
D gene: -
clone size: -
J gene: TRBJ2-1

CDR3 DNA: TGCGCCAGCAGCTCGGTGCTGGGACAGGGTTCTGGAAACACCATATATTTT
CDR3 protein: CASSSVLGQGSGNTIYF
V gene: TRBV5-1
D gene: TRBD1
clone size: -
J gene: TRBJ1-3

CDR3 DNA: TGTGCAAGTCGCCCAACTTACGGGCAGTACTTC
CDR3 protein: CASRPTYGQYF
V gene: TRBV12-2
D gene: -
clone size: -
J gene: TRBJ2-7

CDR3 DNA: TGTGCCAGTCGTGCGGGGAGCTCTGGAAACACCATATATTTT
CDR3 protein: CASRAGSSGNTIYF
V gene: TRBV19
D gene: -
clone size: -
J gene: TRBJ1-3

CDR3 DNA: TGTGCCAGCAGCGTAGTCCCTAACACTGAAGCTTTCTTT
CDR3 protein: CASSVVPNTEAFF
V gene: TRBV9
D gene: -
clone size: -
J gene: TRBJ1-1

CDR3 DNA: TGTGCCAGCTCACCTGCCGGGACAGGGGGAATCGAGCAGTACTTC
CDR3 protein: CASSPAGTGGIEQYF
V gene: TRBV18
D gene: TRBD1
clone size: -
J gene: TRBJ2-7

CDR3 DNA: TGTGCCAGCAGTTCAGGCGGGGGTTCTGGGAATGAGCAGTTCTTC
CDR3 protein: CASSSGGGSGNEQFF
V gene: TRBV6-6
D gene: TRBD2
clone size: once
J gene: TRBJ2-1

CDR3 DNA: TGTGCCAGTAGTATAGACCTCTCCGGGCCGTGGCCAACTGGCGGCTACACCTTC
CDR3 protein: CASSIDLSGPWPTGGYTF
V gene: TRBV19
D gene: -
clone size: -
J gene: TRBJ1-2

CDR3 DNA: TGTGCCAGCAGTTTAATGGGGGCTGATAATGAGCAGTTCTTC
CDR3 protein: CASSLMGADNEQFF
V gene: TRBV27
D gene: -
clone size: -
J gene: TRBJ2-1

CDR3 DNA: TGTGCCAGCAGCCCTACTGGGGTCAGGGGCAATGAGCAGTTCTTC
CDR3 protein: CASSPTGVRGNEQFF
V gene: TRBV14
D gene: -
clone size: -
J gene: TRBJ2-1

CDR3 DNA: TGTGCCAGCAGCCAACTCATGGGCGGGGAGCTGTTTTTT
CDR3 protein: CASSQLMGGELFF
V gene: TRBV14
D gene: -
clone size: -
J gene: TRBJ2-2

CDR3 DNA: TGCGCCAGCAGCGCCCGACAGGGATTAACAGAGACCCAGTACTTC
CDR3 protein: CASSARQGLTETQYF
V gene: TRBV5-1
D gene: TRBD1
clone size: few
J gene: TRBJ2-5

CDR3 DNA: TGCAGCGTTGAAGATCCCGGGGCCGGCTACACCTTC
CDR3 protein: CSVEDPGAGYTF
V gene: TRBV29-1
D gene: -
clone size: -
J gene: TRBJ1-2

CDR3 DNA: TGTGCCAGCAGGCCATTACAGGCTTGGGATTCACCCCTCCACTTT
CDR3 protein: CASRPLQAWDSPLHF
V gene: TRBV6-5
D gene: -
clone size: -
J gene: TRBJ1-6

CDR3 DNA: TGTGCCATCAGTGATCCGGGGCAGGGATACAATGAGCAGTTCTTC
CDR3 protein: CAISDPGQGYNEQFF
V gene: TRBV10-3
D gene: -
clone size: -
J gene: TRBJ2-1

CDR3 DNA: TGCGCCAGCAGCTTGATGACTAGCGGGGGAGAGACCCAGTACTTC
CDR3 protein: CASSLMTSGGETQYF
V gene: TRBV5-1
D gene: TRBD2
clone size: -
J gene: TRBJ2-5

CDR3 DNA: TGTGCCAGCAGCACCCCCCCCCAGGGTACCGTGGAGACCCAGTACTTC
CDR3 protein: CASSTPPQGTVETQYF
V gene: TRBV5-4
D gene: -
clone size: -
J gene: TRBJ2-5

CDR3 DNA: TGTGCAAGTCGCTTAGTCCCTAGCCCTCCCTCGACTAGCGGGCAGTACAATGAGCAGTTCTTC
CDR3 protein: CASRLVPSPPSTSGQYNEQFF
V gene: TRBV12-2
D gene: -
clone size: -
J gene: TRBJ2-1

CDR3 DNA: TGTGCCACCAGCAGAGTACAGGTGGGTTCCTACGAGCAGTACTTC
CDR3 protein: CATSRVQVGSYEQYF
V gene: TRBV15
D gene: -
clone size: -
J gene: TRBJ2-7

CDR3 DNA: TGTGCCAGCAGCTTGGCAGTAAAGTACACAGATACGCAGTATTTT
CDR3 protein: CASSLAVKYTDTQYF
V gene: TRBV5-6
D gene: -
clone size: -
J gene: TRBJ2-3

CDR3 DNA: TGTGCCACCGGGCAGCGGGGGAGTCAAGAGACCCAGTACTTC
CDR3 protein: CATGQRGSQETQYF
V gene: TRBV15
D gene: TRBD2
clone size: once
J gene: TRBJ2-5

CDR3 DNA: TGTGCCAGCAGTTTGGGCACCCAGGGGACCGGGGAGCTGTTTTTT
CDR3 protein: CASSLGTQGTGELFF
V gene: TRBV28
D gene: -
clone size: once
J gene: TRBJ2-2

CDR3 DNA: TGTGCCAGTCAATCTGGAAACACCATATATTTT
CDR3 protein: CASQSGNTIYF
V gene: TRBV6-1
D gene: -
clone size: -
J gene: TRBJ1-3

CDR3 DNA: TGCAGCGTTGACACAGAGGGCACAGATACGCAGTATTTT
CDR3 protein: CSVDTEGTDTQYF
V gene: TRBV29-1
D gene: -
clone size: -
J gene: TRBJ2-3